Below, 8 T cell receptor beta chains from the same sample are listed, as sequenced in a study of early T cells in non-severe SARS-CoV-2 infection (dated by TCRdb to the early 2020s). Libraries were made using 5' RACE. Sequencer: NextSeq 500. TCRdb handled the public reads itself, with Q25 trimming in fastp and clone calling in MiXCR, and kept productive beta chains. Under each unique CDR3 protein, matching rows form one entry showing the most common genes and DNA. Counted in this sample were roughly 40,000 distinct CDR3 sequences; about 7% of them appeared once. Under 9.5% of the sample is taken by the ten largest. Sequenced: whole blood. The receptors shown here come from an adult who was a healthcare worker with PCR-confirmed SARS-CoV-2 infection or an uninfected control (not recorded which).

This clonotype was counted a few times. J is TRBJ2-2 and V is TRBV29-1; no clear D gene. The CDR3 loop spans 11 amino acids. Trimming pared 5 bases from V and 7 bases from J, leaving 8 bases between. The germline V gene has CDR1 SQVTM and CDR2 ANQGSEA. The DNA of the CDR3 is TGCAGCGTTTCCGTCTTCGGGGAGCTGTTTTTT. Protein product: CSVSVFGELFF.

This clonotype was seen a few times. The chain combines TRBV13 with TRBJ2-3; D is perhaps TRBD2 (7 bases). Trimming shortened V by 5 bases and J by 6 bases, and 21 bases separated the two germline ends. The length of the CDR3 is 16 residues. The V gene's germline CDR1 is PRHDT and CDR2 FYEKMQ (reference sequence). DNA for the CDR3: TGTGCCAGCAGCCCATTCATGGGGGCGGGGGTGGATACGCAGTATTTT. This translates into CASSPFMGAGVDTQYF. Using reference TRBV13 and TRBJ2-3 for the parts outside the CDR3, the full variable domain is AAGVIQSPRHLIKEKRETATLKCYPIPRHDTVYWYQQGPGQDPQFLISFYEKMQSDKGSIPDRFSAQQFSDYHSELNMSSLELGDSALYFCASSPFMGAGVDTQYFGPGTRLTVL.

This clonotype was found a few times. The chain combines TRBV4-1 with TRBJ1-5; D perhaps matches TRBD1 (5 bases). CDR1 and CDR2 (germline): MGHRA, YSYEKL. V was shortened by 0 bases and J by 3 bases, with 12 bases between the two germline ends. CDR3 length: 16 residues. The CDR3 loop reads CASSQDGAGNNQPQHF. The CDR3 DNA reads TGCGCCAGCAGCCAAGATGGGGCAGGCAACAATCAGCCCCAGCATTTT.

This clonotype was counted ten times or more. The chain links TRBV6-5 to TRBJ2-7; 8 positions match TRBD2. This CDR3 has 15 residues. Losses at the gene ends were 0 bases for V and 3 bases for J; bases not matched to a gene: 4. CDR1 and CDR2 (germline): MNHEY, SVGAGI. This CDR3 is CASSYSAGGLYEQYF. The CDR3 coding sequence is TGTGCCAGCAGTTACTCCGCGGGAGGACTCTACGAGCAGTACTTC.

This clonotype has a handful of counts. This chain's CDR3 is CASSQERLAGVDTQYF. CDR3 nucleotide sequence: TGCGCCAGCAGCCAAGAACGACTAGCGGGGGTAGATACGCAGTATTTT. The chain is built from TRBV4-3 and TRBJ2-3; 12 nucleotides match TRBD2. The CDR3 has 16 amino acids. CDR1 is LGHNA, CDR2 YSLEER, per germline. V dropped 0 bases and J dropped 5; count of bases not matched to a gene: 3.

The V gene is TRBV24-1, the J gene TRBJ2-1; 11 nucleotides align to TRBD1. Germline CDR1 reads KGHDR; CDR2 reads SFDVKD. The CDR3 runs 17 residues. V lost 4 bases and J lost 0; bases outside the gene matches: 4. CDR3 region: CATSEGTGGSSYNEQFF. CDR3 in DNA: TGTGCCACCAGTGAAGGGACAGGGGGGAGCTCCTACAATGAGCAGTTCTTC.

The chain couples TRBV29-1 to TRBJ1-4; perhaps TRBD1 as D (5 bases). The germline V gene encodes CDR1 SQVTM and CDR2 ANQGSEA. The CDR3 length is 13 residues. V lost 4 bases and J 7 bases, leaving 13 bases between the germline ends. The CDR3 DNA reads as TGCAGCGTTGGGGGCCCGGTGGGTGAAAAACTGTTTTTT. Its protein is CSVGGPVGEKLFF. The whole variable domain, remainder taken from reference TRBV29-1 and TRBJ1-4, is SAVISQKPSRDICQRGTSLTIQCQVDSQVTMMFWYRQQPGQSLTLIATANQGSEATYESGFVIDKFPISRPNLTFSTLTVSNMSPEDSSIYLCSVGGPVGEKLFFGSGTQLSVL.

This clonotype was picked up many times. The chain is built from TRBV12-3 or TRBV12-4 and TRBJ1-2, with 8 bases lining up with TRBD1. The CDR3 is 12 residues long. With V trimmed by 5 bases and J by 7 bases, 3 bases remained unmatched. The CDR3: CASSQDRGGYTF. DNA of the CDR3: TGTGCCAGCAGTCAAGACAGGGGTGGCTACACCTTC.